What follows are 13 T cell receptor beta chains derived from one specimen sequenced in a study of T cells expressing NK-cell markers. From its re-call of the 5' RACE reads, TCRdb lists each CDR3 protein once, without DNA. This sample's table has 150,000 to 200,000 distinct CDR3 sequences. Sequencing used blood T cells: a sorted CD56 or NKG2C T cell subset, CD4+ or CD8+ T cells, or bulk PBMC T cells (not recorded which). The receptors were gathered from a man aged 18 to 69 in good health.

J is TRBJ2-7 and V is TRBV9; TCRdb selects TRBD1, and the lack of DNA leaves this call unchecked. Looked up from germline, CDR1 is SGDLS and CDR2 is YYNGEE. The CDR3 is 15 residues long. The CDR3 protein is CASSAGLTAGDEQYF.

V usage is TRBV4-1 and J usage is TRBJ2-3; checking the TCRdb D call of TRBD1 is not possible without DNA. CDR1 and CDR2 from the germline V gene are MGHRA and YSYEKL. There are 15 residues in the CDR3. CDR3 sequence reads: CASSPEDRGADTQYF.

The chain is built from TRBV6-1 and TRBJ2-3; the TCRdb call, TRBD2, lacks DNA for checking. CDR1 is MNHNS and CDR2 is SASEGT in the germline V gene. The CDR3 spans 17 residues. The CDR3 protein is CASSGSTGGGSTDTQYF.

J is TRBJ2-3 and V is TRBV6-5; the D call of TRBD1 rests on TCRdb alone, since no DNA is present to check it. The CDR3 spans 15 residues. Germline CDR1 reads MNHEY; CDR2 reads SVGAGI. CDR3 sequence: CASSYSLEGTGTQYF.

The chain recombines TRBV7-9 with TRBJ2-1; the TCRdb D gene call, TRBD1, has no DNA to confirm it. Germline V gene lookup returns CDR1 SEHNR and CDR2 FQNEAQ (reference sequence). The CDR3 covers 17 residues. The CDR3 loop reads CASSPQGLGRSANEQFF. Full variable domain (rest looked up from reference TRBV7-9 and TRBJ2-1): DTGVSQNPRHKITKRGQNVTFRCDPISEHNRLYWYRQTLGQGPEFLTYFQNEAQLEKSRLLSDRFSAERPKGSFSTLEIQRTEQGDSAMYLCASSPQGLGRSANEQFFGPGTRLTVL.

The gene calls are TRBV7-6 and TRBJ2-3; as DNA is missing, the TRBD1 call by TCRdb cannot be tested. The CDR3 consists of 17 residues. From germline, CDR1 is SGHVS and CDR2 FNYEAQ. CDR3 sequence reads: CASSDLDRGRPGDTQYF.

The genes are TRBV12-3 or TRBV12-4 and TRBJ2-7; lacking DNA, the TRBD2 call made by TCRdb goes unchecked. This CDR3 is 15 amino acids long. CDR3 amino acids: CASSPSGGTSYEQYF.

The chain joins TRBV5-1 to TRBJ2-3; TCRdb lists TRBD2, though no DNA is available to test this call. Germline CDR1 SGHRS, CDR2 YFSETQ. This CDR3 spans 15 amino acids. This chain's CDR3 is CASSLGTSSADTQYF.

This chain links TRBV7-4 with TRBJ1-5. This CDR3 spans 16 amino acids. Germline V gives CDR1 SGHVT, CDR2 SQSDAQ. The CDR3: CASSPSGSTQHQPQHF. Looking up the rest from reference TRBV7-4 and TRBJ1-5 gives the full variable domain: GAGVSQSPRYKVAKRGRDVALRCDSISGHVTLYWYRQTLGQGSEVLTYSQSDAQRDKSGRPSGRFSAERPERSVSTLKIQRTEQGDSAVYLCASSPSGSTQHQPQHFGDGTRLSIL.

The genes are TRBV20-1 and TRBJ1-1; TCRdb's D call, TRBD1, is unchecked because there is no DNA. Germline-derived CDR1 and CDR2 are DFQATT and SNEGSKA (reference sequence). The CDR3 loop spans 14 amino acids. CDR3 in amino acids: CSARSHRVDTEAFF.

The chain uses TRBV6-5 and TRBJ2-5; TCRdb indicates TRBD2, and absent DNA this call remains unverified. This CDR3 spans 16 amino acids. CDR1 is MNHEY, CDR2 SVGAGI, per germline. The CDR3 region is CASSSTGGEIGGTQYF.

This chain joins TRBV12-3 or TRBV12-4 and TRBJ1-2; TCRdb calls TRBD1, which cannot be checked without DNA. The CDR3 spans 14 residues. The CDR3 sequence: CASSLPGQAYGYTF.

The genes are TRBV20-1 and TRBJ2-2. Germline V gene sequence: CDR1 DFQATT, CDR2 SNEGSKA (reference sequence). The CDR3 has 15 amino acids. The CDR3 is CSASLVVSNTGELFF.